The clone carrying this TCR beta chain was recorded many times. The antigen remains undetermined. These data belong to a study of blood T cells in healthy people across ages. General observations from the study: Older age coincided with a roughly linear decline in TCR beta diversity per million T cells. Fewer expanded clones and more diversity marked long-lived versus aged donors.

Combining a sample-barcoded 5' primer with a J-beta primer mix, a second PCR ran for 7 to 11 cycles. Carrying 12 random nucleotides, a template-switch adaptor labeled each individual cDNA molecule. Each sample yielded at least 2.5 million CDR3-containing paired-end reads. TCRdb itself ran the 5' RACE reads through MiXCR, one entry per CDR3 protein. The sample contains over 1,500,000 distinct CDR3 sequences, 39% of which appear only once. CDR3 length equals 16 residues. Trimming took off 3 bases at V and 1 base at J, with 19 bases between the two ends. CDR1 and CDR2 from the germline V gene are DFQATT and SNEGSKA (reference sequence).

This rearrangement joins TRBV20-1 to TRBJ2-7, with no clear D. Sequenced sample: blood. This clonotype originated in a human donor in good health. CDR3 residues: CSARAMYKGPSYEQYF. In nucleotides, the CDR3 is TGCAGTGCTAGGGCGATGTATAAAGGGCCGTCCTACGAGCAGTACTTC.